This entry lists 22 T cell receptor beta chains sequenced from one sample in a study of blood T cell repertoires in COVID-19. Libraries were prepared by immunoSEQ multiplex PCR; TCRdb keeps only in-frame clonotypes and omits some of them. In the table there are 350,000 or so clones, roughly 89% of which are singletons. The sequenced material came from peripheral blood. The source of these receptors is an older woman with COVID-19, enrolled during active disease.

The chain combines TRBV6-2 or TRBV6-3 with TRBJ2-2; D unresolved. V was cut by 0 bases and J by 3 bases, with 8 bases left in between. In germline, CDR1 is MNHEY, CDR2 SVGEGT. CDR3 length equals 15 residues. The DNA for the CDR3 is TGTGCCAGCAGTTACTCGACACAGCACACCGGGGAGCTGTTTTTT. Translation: CASSYSTQHTGELFF.

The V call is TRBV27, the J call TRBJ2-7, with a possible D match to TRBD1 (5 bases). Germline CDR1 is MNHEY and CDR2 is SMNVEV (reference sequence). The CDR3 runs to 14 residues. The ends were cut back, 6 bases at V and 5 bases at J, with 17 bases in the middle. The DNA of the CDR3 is TGTGCCAGCAGCGGGCAGGGAATTAACCACGAGCAGTACTTC. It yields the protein CASSGQGINHEQYF.

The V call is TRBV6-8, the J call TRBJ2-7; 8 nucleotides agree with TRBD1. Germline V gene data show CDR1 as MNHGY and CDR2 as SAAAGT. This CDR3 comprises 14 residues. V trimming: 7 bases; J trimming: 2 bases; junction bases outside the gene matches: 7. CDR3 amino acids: CASISRDRTYEQYF. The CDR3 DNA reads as TGTGCCAGCATCAGCCGGGACAGGACCTACGAGCAGTACTTC.

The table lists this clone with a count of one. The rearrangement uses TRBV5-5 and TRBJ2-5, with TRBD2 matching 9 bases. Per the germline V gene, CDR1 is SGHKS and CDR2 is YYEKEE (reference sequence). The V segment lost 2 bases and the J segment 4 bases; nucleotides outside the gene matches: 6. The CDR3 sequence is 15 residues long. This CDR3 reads CASSLGLAGRETQYF. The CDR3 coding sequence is TGTGCCAGCAGCTTAGGCCTAGCGGGGCGAGAGACCCAGTACTTC.

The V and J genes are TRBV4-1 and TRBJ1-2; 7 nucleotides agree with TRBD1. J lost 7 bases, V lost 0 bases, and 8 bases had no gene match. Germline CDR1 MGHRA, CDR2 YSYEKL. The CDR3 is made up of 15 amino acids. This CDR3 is CASSQDGQGVGGYTF. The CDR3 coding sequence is TGCGCCAGCAGCCAAGATGGCCAGGGGGTGGGTGGCTACACCTTC.

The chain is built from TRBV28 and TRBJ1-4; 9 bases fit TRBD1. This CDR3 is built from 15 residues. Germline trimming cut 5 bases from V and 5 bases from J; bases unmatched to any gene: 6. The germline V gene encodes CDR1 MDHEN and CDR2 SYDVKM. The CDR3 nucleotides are TGTGCCAGCAGTGTCCCGGGACAGGGAAATGAAAAACTGTTTTTT. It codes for CASSVPGQGNEKLFF.

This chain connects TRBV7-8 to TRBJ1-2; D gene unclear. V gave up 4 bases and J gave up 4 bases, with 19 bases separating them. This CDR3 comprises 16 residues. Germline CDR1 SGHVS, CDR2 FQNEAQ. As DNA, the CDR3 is TGTGCCAGCAGCTCGGTGGGAGGTGGAACTTCCTATGGCTACACCTTC. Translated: CASSSVGGGTSYGYTF.

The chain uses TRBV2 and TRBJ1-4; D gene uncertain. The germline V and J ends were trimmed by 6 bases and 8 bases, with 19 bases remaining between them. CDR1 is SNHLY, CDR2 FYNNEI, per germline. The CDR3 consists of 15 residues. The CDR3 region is CASRTGYPVGEKLFF. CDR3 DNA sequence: TGTGCCAGCAGGACGGGGTATCCCGTGGGGGAAAAACTGTTTTTT.

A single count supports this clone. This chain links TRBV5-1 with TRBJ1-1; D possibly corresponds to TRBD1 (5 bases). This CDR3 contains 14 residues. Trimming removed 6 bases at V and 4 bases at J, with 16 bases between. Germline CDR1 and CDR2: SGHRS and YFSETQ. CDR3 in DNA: TGCGCCAGCACCCTGACAGTTATGGGCACTGAAGCTTTCTTT. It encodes CASTLTVMGTEAFF. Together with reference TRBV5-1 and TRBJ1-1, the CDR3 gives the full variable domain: KAGVTQTPRYLIKTRGQQVTLSCSPISGHRSVSWYQQTPGQGLQFLFEYFSETQRNKGNFPGRFSGRQFSNSRSEMNVSTLELGDSALYLCASTLTVMGTEAFFGQGTRLTVV.

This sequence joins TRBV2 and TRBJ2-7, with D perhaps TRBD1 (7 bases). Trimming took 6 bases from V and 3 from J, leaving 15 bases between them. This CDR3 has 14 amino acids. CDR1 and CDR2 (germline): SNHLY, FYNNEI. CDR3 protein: CASSGGQLNYEQYF. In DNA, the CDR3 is TGTGCCAGCAGCGGGGGACAGCTAAACTACGAGCAGTACTTC.

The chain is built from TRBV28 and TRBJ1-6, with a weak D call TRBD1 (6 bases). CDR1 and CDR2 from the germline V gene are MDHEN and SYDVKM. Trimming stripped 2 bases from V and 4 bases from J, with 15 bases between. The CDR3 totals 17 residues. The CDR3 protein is CASSLGYREIYNSPLHF. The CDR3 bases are TGTGCCAGCAGTTTAGGGTACAGGGAGATTTATAATTCACCCCTCCACTTT.

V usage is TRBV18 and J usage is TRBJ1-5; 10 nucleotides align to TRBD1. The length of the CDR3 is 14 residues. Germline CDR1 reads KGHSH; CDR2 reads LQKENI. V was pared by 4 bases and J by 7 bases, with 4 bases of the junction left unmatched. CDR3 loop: CASSHGQGVQPQHF. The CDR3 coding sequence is TGTGCCAGCTCACACGGACAGGGGGTACAGCCCCAGCATTTT.

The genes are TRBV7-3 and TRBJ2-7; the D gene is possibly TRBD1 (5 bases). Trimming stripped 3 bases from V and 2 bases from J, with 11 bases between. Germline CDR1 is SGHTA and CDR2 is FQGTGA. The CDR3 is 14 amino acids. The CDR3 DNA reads TGTGCCAGCAGCTTTGATGTGGGGCCCTACGAGCAGTACTTC. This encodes CASSFDVGPYEQYF.

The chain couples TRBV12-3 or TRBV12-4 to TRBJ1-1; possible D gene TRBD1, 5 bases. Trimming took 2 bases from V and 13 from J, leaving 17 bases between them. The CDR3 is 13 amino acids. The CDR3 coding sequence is TGTGCCAGCAGTTTAAGGGGTCCTCACGATGGTTTCTTT. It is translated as CASSLRGPHDGFF.

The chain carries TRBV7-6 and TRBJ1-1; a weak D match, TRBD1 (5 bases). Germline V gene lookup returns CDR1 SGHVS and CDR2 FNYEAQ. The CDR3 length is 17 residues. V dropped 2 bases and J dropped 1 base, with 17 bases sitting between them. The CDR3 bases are TGTGCCAGCAGCTTAAAGTCCGCGGGGGATAGGAACACTGAAGCTTTCTTT. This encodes CASSLKSAGDRNTEAFF.

The CDR3 spells CASSVPRDRASYGYTF. CDR3 DNA sequence: TGTGCCAGCAGTGTCCCCCGGGACAGGGCTTCCTATGGCTACACCTTC. The V gene is TRBV6-6, the J gene TRBJ1-2, with 9 bases aligning to TRBD1. CDR3 length: 16 residues. V shed 5 bases, J shed 4 bases, and the junction held 11 bases outside the gene matches. CDR1 is MNHNY, CDR2 SVGAGI, per germline (reference sequence).

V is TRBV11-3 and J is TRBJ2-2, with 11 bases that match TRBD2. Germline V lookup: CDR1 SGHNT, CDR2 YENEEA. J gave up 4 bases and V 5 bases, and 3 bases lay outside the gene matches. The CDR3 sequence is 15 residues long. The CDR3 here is CASSLGTSGTGELFF. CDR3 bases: TGTGCCAGCAGCCTCGGGACTAGCGGCACCGGGGAGCTGTTTTTT.

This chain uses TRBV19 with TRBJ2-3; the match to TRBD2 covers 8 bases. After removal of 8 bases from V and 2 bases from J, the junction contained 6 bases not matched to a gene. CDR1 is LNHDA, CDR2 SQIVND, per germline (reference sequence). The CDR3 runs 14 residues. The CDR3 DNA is TGTGCCAGTTCTCAGCGGGGGCCCACAGATACGCAGTATTTT. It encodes CASSQRGPTDTQYF.

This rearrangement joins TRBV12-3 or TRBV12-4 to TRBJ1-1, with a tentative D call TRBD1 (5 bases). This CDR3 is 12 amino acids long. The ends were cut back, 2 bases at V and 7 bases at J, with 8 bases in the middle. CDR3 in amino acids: CASSLSGNEAFF. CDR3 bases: TGTGCCAGCAGTTTATCAGGGAATGAAGCTTTCTTT.

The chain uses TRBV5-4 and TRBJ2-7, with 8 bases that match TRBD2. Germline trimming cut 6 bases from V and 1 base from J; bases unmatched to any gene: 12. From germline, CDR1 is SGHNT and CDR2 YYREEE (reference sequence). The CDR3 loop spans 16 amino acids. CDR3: CASTTGGGLISYEQYF. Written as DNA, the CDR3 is TGTGCCAGCACCACCGGCGGGGGGCTGATATCCTACGAGCAGTACTTC.

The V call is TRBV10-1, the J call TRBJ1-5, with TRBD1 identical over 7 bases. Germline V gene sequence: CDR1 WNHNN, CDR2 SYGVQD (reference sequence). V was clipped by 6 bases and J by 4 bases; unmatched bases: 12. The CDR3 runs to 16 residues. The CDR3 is CASSLQFQGVNQPQHF. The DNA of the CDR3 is TGCGCCAGCAGCCTTCAATTTCAGGGGGTTAATCAGCCCCAGCATTTT.

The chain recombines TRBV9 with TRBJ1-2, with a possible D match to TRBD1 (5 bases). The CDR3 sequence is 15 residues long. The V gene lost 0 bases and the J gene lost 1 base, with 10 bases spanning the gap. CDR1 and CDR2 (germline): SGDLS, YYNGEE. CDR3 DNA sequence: TGTGCCAGCAGCGTAGAGGGGAACAGTAACTATGGCTACACCTTC. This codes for CASSVEGNSNYGYTF.